Below are 25 T cell receptor beta chains sequenced from a single sample in a study of monozygotic twins with inflammatory bowel disease. From its re-call of the 5' RACE reads, TCRdb lists each CDR3 protein once, without DNA. The sample includes 400,000 to 500,000 distinct CDR3 sequences. The sequencing sample was made of blood. The origin of the receptors is a human donor with ulcerative colitis or Crohn's disease, or a healthy co-twin of an affected twin (not recorded which).

This rearrangement joins TRBV15 to TRBJ1-4. Germline CDR1 is LNHNV and CDR2 is YYDKDF (reference sequence). The CDR3 runs 16 residues. The CDR3 sequence is CATSRDRLGGGEKLFF.

The V gene is TRBV12-3 or TRBV12-4, the J gene TRBJ2-3. CDR3 length: 13 residues. This chain's CDR3 is CASRPDHTDTQYF.

The V call is TRBV3-1, the J call TRBJ2-1; TCRdb's D gene call, TRBD2, goes unchecked for lack of DNA. This CDR3 contains 13 residues. Per the germline V gene, CDR1 is LGHDT and CDR2 is YNNKEL (reference sequence). The CDR3 protein is CASSSRRYNEQFF.

The V call is TRBV29-1, the J call TRBJ2-1. The CDR3 covers 14 residues. The germline CDR1 and CDR2 sequences are SQVTM and ANQGSEA. CDR3 in amino acids: CSVVGSVSYNEQFF.

V gene TRBV7-9 combines with J gene TRBJ1-1; TCRdb picks TRBD1, but there is no DNA to check that call. The germline V gene has CDR1 SEHNR and CDR2 FQNEAQ (reference sequence). CDR3 size: 14 residues. CDR3: CASSVEGRDTEAFF.

The chain recombines TRBV5-1 with TRBJ1-6; there is no DNA to check the TCRdb D call of TRBD1. Germline loops: CDR1 SGHRS, CDR2 YFSETQ. This CDR3 is 15 amino acids long. CDR3 protein: CASSALQARISPLHF. Combining the CDR3 with reference TRBV5-1 and TRBJ1-6 gives the whole variable domain KAGVTQTPRYLIKTRGQQVTLSCSPISGHRSVSWYQQTPGQGLQFLFEYFSETQRNKGNFPGRFSGRQFSNSRSEMNVSTLELGDSALYLCASSALQARISPLHFGNGTRLTVT.

The chain carries TRBV9 and TRBJ2-3; TCRdb returns TRBD2, unconfirmable since there is no DNA. The CDR3 length is 15 residues. The germline V gene has CDR1 SGDLS and CDR2 YYNGEE. Here the CDR3 reads CASADSGGATDTQYF.

V usage is TRBV5-1 and J usage is TRBJ1-4; the TRBD1 assignment by TCRdb is unverifiable without DNA. CDR1 and CDR2 (germline): SGHRS, YFSETQ. This CDR3 has 14 amino acids. This CDR3 is CASSLGQPNEKLFF.

The rearrangement joins TRBV7-9 to TRBJ2-5; TCRdb lists TRBD1, though no DNA is available to test this call. Germline CDR1 reads SEHNR; CDR2 reads FQNEAQ (reference sequence). The length of the CDR3 is 15 residues. The CDR3 is CASSFLLPGEETQYF.

The chain joins TRBV29-1 to TRBJ2-1; TCRdb outputs TRBD2, but without DNA this stays unchecked. The CDR3 consists of 17 residues. CDR1 and CDR2 from the germline V gene are SQVTM and ANQGSEA. This CDR3 reads CSVTESLTSGSHNEQFF.

This rearrangement joins TRBV9 to TRBJ2-3; the TRBD1 assignment by TCRdb is unverifiable without DNA. Germline assignment: CDR1 SGDLS and CDR2 YYNGEE. This CDR3 is 16 amino acids long. The CDR3 sequence is CASSVEASQGADTQYF. The whole variable domain, filled in from reference TRBV9 and TRBJ2-3, reads DSGVTQTPKHLITATGQRVTLRCSPRSGDLSVYWYQQSLDQGLQFLIQYYNGEERAKGNILERFSAQQFPDLHSELNLSSLELGDSALYFCASSVEASQGADTQYFGPGTRLTVL.

The chain has TRBV28 and TRBJ2-3. This CDR3 contains 12 residues. Per germline, CDR1 MDHEN and CDR2 SYDVKM. CDR3 loop: CASTTSGDTQYF.

The chain recombines TRBV15 with TRBJ2-1; TCRdb outputs TRBD2, but without DNA this stays unchecked. Looked up from germline, CDR1 is LNHNV and CDR2 is YYDKDF (reference sequence). The CDR3 runs 18 residues. This CDR3 is CATSGGLGTSGMYNEQFF.

V is TRBV20-1 and J is TRBJ1-1; the D call of TRBD1 rests on TCRdb alone, since no DNA is present to check it. Germline CDR1 reads DFQATT; CDR2 reads SNEGSKA (reference sequence). CDR3 length equals 12 residues. This chain's CDR3 is CSAIRVNTEAFF.

The rearrangement uses TRBV5-5 and TRBJ1-5. This CDR3 has 14 amino acids. In germline, CDR1 is SGHKS, CDR2 YYEKEE (reference sequence). Here the CDR3 reads CASSPGLINQPQHF.

This CDR3 reads CASIPAGGSWSPLHF. The chain employs TRBV2 and TRBJ1-6. Germline-derived CDR1 and CDR2 are SNHLY and FYNNEI. This CDR3 spans 15 amino acids.

The chain is built from TRBV5-1 and TRBJ2-4. Germline V gives CDR1 SGHRS, CDR2 YFSETQ. The CDR3 runs 14 residues. The CDR3 sequence: CASSGDNAKNIQYF.

This chain uses TRBV20-1 with TRBJ2-2; the D gene TCRdb calls, TRBD2, cannot be checked with no DNA. The CDR3 is 14 amino acids. Looked up from germline, CDR1 is DFQATT and CDR2 is SNEGSKA (reference sequence). The CDR3 here is CSVLSGRGTGELFF.

V and J are TRBV18 and TRBJ2-1. Looked up from germline, CDR1 is KGHSH and CDR2 is LQKENI. The CDR3 loop spans 15 amino acids. The CDR3 loop reads CASSPGLPSYNEQFF.

The rearrangement uses TRBV7-2 and TRBJ1-5; TCRdb's D call, TRBD1, is unchecked because there is no DNA. Germline CDR1 is SGHTA and CDR2 is FQGNSA. This CDR3 is built from 14 residues. The CDR3 region is CASSFGGSRQPQHF.

The CDR3 protein is CASRTGGEAFF. This sequence joins TRBV19 and TRBJ1-1; TCRdb's assignment of TRBD1 cannot be checked, as there is no DNA. Germline assignment: CDR1 LNHDA and CDR2 SQIVND (reference sequence). The CDR3 has 11 amino acids.

The CDR3 sequence: CASSLGAWGPNTEAFF. The chain carries TRBV7-2 and TRBJ1-1; TCRdb calls TRBD1, which cannot be checked without DNA. This CDR3 is 16 amino acids long. Germline values: CDR1 SGHTA, CDR2 FQGNSA.

The chain couples TRBV6-6 to TRBJ2-1. Germline CDR1 MNHNY, CDR2 SVGAGI (reference sequence). The CDR3 is 14 amino acids. CDR3: CASSYSAEYNEQFF.

V and J are TRBV7-2 and TRBJ1-6. Per the germline V gene, CDR1 is SGHTA and CDR2 is FQGNSA. The CDR3 is made up of 17 amino acids. The CDR3 protein is CASSLDAGSPYNSPLHF.

The chain recombines TRBV30 with TRBJ1-1. Germline CDR1 and CDR2: GTSNPN and SVGIG (reference sequence). This CDR3 has 11 residues. CDR3 residues: CAWSVQTEAFF.